This TCR beta chain was captured in a study of T-cell memory formation after mild COVID-19. The overall study: Largely, the TCR clusters proved donor specific.

This clonotype has a handful of counts. Its antigen is undetermined. Study-level points and caveats: Contracting clones localized mainly to CM and EM when CD4+ and mainly to EMRA when CD8+.

Germline CDR1 and CDR2: MNHNS and SASEGT. V lost 8 bases to trimming and J lost 1 base, with 12 bases between them. The CDR3 extends over 14 amino acids. TCRdb called the 5' RACE reads again in MiXCR, with one record for every CDR3 protein. This sample carries about 400,000 distinct CDR3 sequences, roughly 18% of them seen once, and the ten largest clones take around a fifth. The gene calls are TRBV6-1 and TRBJ1-5; TRBD1 is a possible D gene (5 bases). The sample comprised PBMCs or a T cell subset sorted from them (not recorded which). This TCR was sampled from a man between 18 and 29 years old who had mild COVID-19 (a few samples of this study predate the infection). Cell type and time point are not known. Here the CDR3 DNA reads TGTGCCAGCGGGAGGGACGGGAGCAATCAGCCCCAGCATTTT. It translates to CASGRDGSNQPQHF.